One and the same sample provided the 31 T cell receptor beta chains below, sequenced in a study of blood T cell repertoires in COVID-19. Sequencing used immunoSEQ multiplex PCR; TCRdb keeps in-frame clones, though not all of them. The sample holds roughly 280,000 clones, approximately 85% seen once. The sequenced material came from peripheral blood. These TCRs come from a woman in her seventies with acute or convalescent COVID-19.

The V gene is TRBV1, the J gene TRBJ2-7; TRBD1, the table's D call, lacks a check against the DNA. TRBV1 is a recognized pseudogene. The CDR3 covers 16 residues. CDR3 in amino acids: CTSSQTGGGTGNEQYF. The CDR3, as DNA: TGCACCAGCAGCCAAACGGGAGGAGGGACAGGGAACGAGCAGTACTTC.

The J gene is TRBJ1-5, the V gene TRBV3-1 (or the pseudogene TRBV3-2); D gene uncertain. The germline gives CDR1 LGHDT, CDR2 YNNKEL (reference sequence). Trimming cost V 4 bases and J 4 bases, with 14 bases left between them. The CDR3 is 15 amino acids. CDR3 DNA sequence: TGTGCCAGCAGCCCCGCCGGCGGCGGGAATCAGCCCCAGCATTTT. This sequence encodes CASSPAGGGNQPQHF.

The chain recombines TRBV24-1 with TRBJ1-6; perhaps TRBD1 as D (5 bases). The germline CDR1 and CDR2 sequences are KGHDR and SFDVKD. Trimming took 1 base from V and 9 from J, leaving 6 bases between them. The CDR3 contains 13 residues. The CDR3 nucleotides read TGTGCCACCAGTGATTTAACAGGTTCACCCCTCCACTTT. Residues: CATSDLTGSPLHF.

The chain couples TRBV1 to TRBJ1-1; the tabulated D call, TRBD1, remains unverified against the DNA. TRBV1 is a pseudogene locus. The CDR3 is made up of 14 amino acids. CDR3 bases: TGCACCAGCAGCCACGGGACAGGGGACACTGAAGCTTTCTTT. Translation: CTSSHGTGDTEAFF.

V usage is TRBV6-5 and J usage is TRBJ2-7; 10 bases match TRBD2. The ends lost 10 bases at V and 7 bases at J; junction bases unmatched: 10. CDR1 is MNHEY and CDR2 is SVGAGI in the germline V gene. The CDR3 has 13 residues. The CDR3 DNA reads as TGTGCCACGACAGCGGGGGGGCCGGGGGAGCAGTACTTC. The encoded protein is CATTAGGPGEQYF.

This clone has just one count. J is TRBJ1-1 and V is TRBV13; no firm D call. The CDR3 runs 16 residues. V was shortened by 4 bases and J by 5 bases, with 20 bases between the two germline ends. Germline V gene lookup returns CDR1 PRHDT and CDR2 FYEKMQ (reference sequence). Here the CDR3 DNA reads TGTGCCAGCAGCTCCTCTCCGGGAGGCGGAACGACTGAAGCTTTCTTT. Its protein product is CASSSSPGGGTTEAFF.

This chain joins TRBV3-1 (or the pseudogene TRBV3-2) and TRBJ2-6; D is unresolved. The CDR3 runs to 17 residues. Trimming shortened V by 4 bases and J by 7 bases, and 20 bases separated the two germline ends. The germline V gene encodes CDR1 LGHDT and CDR2 YNNKEL (reference sequence). CDR3 sequence (DNA): TGTGCCAGCAGCCCCAGAGGTATGTTCTCTGAAGCCAACGTCCTGACTTTC. Translating it yields CASSPRGMFSEANVLTF.

The chain recombines TRBV18 with TRBJ2-2; D uncertain. CDR1 is KGHSH and CDR2 is LQKENI in the germline V gene. This CDR3 region has 14 residues. Trimming stripped 4 bases from V and 4 bases from J, with 10 bases between. In DNA form, the CDR3 reads TGTGCCAGCTCACTGCTTCGCGGCACCGGGGAGCTGTTTTTT. The encoded protein is CASSLLRGTGELFF.

This CDR3 reads CASRNRGGNTEAFF. The DNA of the CDR3 is TGTGCCAGCAGGAACCGGGGAGGGAACACTGAAGCTTTCTTT. The chain carries TRBV6-6 and TRBJ1-1; D is ambiguous. Trimming stripped 6 bases from V and 1 base from J, with 12 bases between. Germline V gene data show CDR1 as MNHNY and CDR2 as SVGAGI (reference sequence). This CDR3 has 14 amino acids.

This clone occurred a few times. The J gene is TRBJ2-7, the V gene TRBV7-9; 9 bases are shared with TRBD2. CDR3 length: 14 residues. Per germline, CDR1 SEHNR and CDR2 FQNEAQ (reference sequence). Trimming removed 5 bases from V and 3 bases from J; junction bases left unmatched: 5. The DNA for the CDR3 is TGTGCCAGCAGCCTATTAGCGGGAGTCTACGAGCAGTACTTC. Translation gives CASSLLAGVYEQYF.

A single count supports this clone. J is TRBJ2-1 and V is TRBV11-3, with D unclear. Germline lookup yields CDR1 SGHNT and CDR2 YENEEA. The CDR3 is made up of 15 amino acids. V was pared by 1 base and J by 3 bases, with 10 bases between. Here the CDR3 reads CASSLGHYGYNEQFF. The CDR3 bases are TGTGCCAGCAGCTTAGGACATTACGGCTACAATGAGCAGTTCTTC.

The chain links TRBV3-1 (or the pseudogene TRBV3-2) to TRBJ2-3, with 8 nucleotides matching TRBD1. V was pared by 2 bases and J by 4 bases, with 5 bases of the junction left unmatched. The CDR3 sequence is 15 residues long. The germline V gene has CDR1 LGHDT and CDR2 YNNKEL (reference sequence). The CDR3 coding sequence is TGTGCCAGCAGCCAATGGGAGACAGGGGCAGATACGCAGTATTTT. The encoded protein is CASSQWETGADTQYF.

This chain connects TRBV2 to TRBJ1-1; D remains unclear. CDR3 length: 15 amino acids. Germline V gives CDR1 SNHLY, CDR2 FYNNEI. V gave up 7 bases and J gave up 6 bases, with 21 bases separating them. The CDR3 nucleotides read TGTGCCAGCATTCCAAATCTAGGCACTGCCTCTGAAGCTTTCTTT. Encoded protein: CASIPNLGTASEAFF.

The genes are TRBV29-1 and TRBJ1-4; possibly TRBD1 for D (6 bases). The CDR3 totals 14 residues. Per germline, CDR1 SQVTM and CDR2 ANQGSEA. V lost 1 base and J 7 bases, leaving 13 bases between the germline ends. The CDR3 is CSVEVAGAPEKLFF. CDR3 coding DNA: TGCAGCGTTGAAGTGGCGGGGGCGCCTGAAAAACTGTTTTTT.

The chain uses TRBV5-1 and TRBJ2-3; weak D call: TRBD1 (6 bases). The CDR3 consists of 15 residues. Trimming removed 3 bases from V and 0 bases from J, with 11 bases in between. The V gene's germline CDR1 is SGHRS and CDR2 YFSETQ. The CDR3 sequence: CASSWIGQSTDTQYF. For the CDR3, the DNA is TGCGCCAGCAGCTGGATCGGACAGAGCACAGATACGCAGTATTTT.

The rearrangement uses TRBV12-3 or TRBV12-4 and TRBJ1-6; D is uncertain. The CDR3 is made up of 13 amino acids. The V gene lost 2 bases and the J gene lost 10 bases, with 9 bases spanning the gap. In DNA, the CDR3 is TGTGCCAGCAGTTTACTTCAGGTATCACCCCTCCACTTT. Protein: CASSLLQVSPLHF.

This chain links TRBV19 with TRBJ1-6; D is uncertain. Trimming took off 2 bases at V and 9 bases at J, with 8 bases between the two ends. The CDR3 contains 13 residues. Germline loops: CDR1 LNHDA, CDR2 SQIVND (reference sequence). This CDR3 is CASSISESSPLHF. The DNA of the CDR3 is TGTGCCAGTAGTATAAGTGAGAGTTCACCCCTCCACTTT.

CDR3 nucleotide sequence: TGTGCCAGTACCTATCCCCCGACAGGGGGCAAAGGAAATCAGCCCCAGCATTTT. Its translation is CASTYPPTGGKGNQPQHF. The V and J genes are TRBV19 and TRBJ1-5; 10 nucleotides align to TRBD1. The CDR3 contains 18 residues. The germline V gene encodes CDR1 LNHDA and CDR2 SQIVND (reference sequence). V lost 7 bases to trimming and J lost 4 bases; unmatched junction nucleotides: 16.

V is TRBV9 and J is TRBJ1-2; a weak D match, TRBD1 (6 bases). V was trimmed by 4 bases and J by 4 bases, leaving 14 bases between them. There are 14 residues in the CDR3. Germline assignment: CDR1 SGDLS and CDR2 YYNGEE. CDR3: CASSSPGGAYGYTF. The CDR3 DNA reads TGTGCCAGCAGCAGCCCGGGGGGGGCCTATGGCTACACCTTC.

This rearrangement joins TRBV9 to TRBJ2-5; tentatively, D is TRBD2 (5 bases). Trimming cost V 0 bases and J 4 bases, with 10 bases left between them. Germline V gene data show CDR1 as SGDLS and CDR2 as YYNGEE. This CDR3 contains 14 residues. CDR3 nucleotides: TGTGCCAGCAGCGTAGGAGCTGCGGGAGAGACCCAGTACTTC. It codes for CASSVGAAGETQYF.

The gene calls are TRBV28 and TRBJ2-7; no clear D gene. The CDR3 runs 11 residues. Trimming cost V 5 bases and J 6 bases, with 8 bases left between them. Germline V gives CDR1 MDHEN, CDR2 SYDVKM. The CDR3 DNA sequence: TGTGCCAGCAGTACAGCCTTCGAGCAGTACTTC. Translated: CASSTAFEQYF.

This clone was seen just once. V gene TRBV27 combines with J gene TRBJ1-1; 8 bases agree with TRBD1. Losses at the gene ends were 3 bases for V and 12 bases for J; bases not matched to a gene: 9. Germline lookup yields CDR1 MNHEY and CDR2 SMNVEV (reference sequence). The CDR3 runs 13 residues. The CDR3 nucleotides read TGTGCCAGCAGTTTTACCGGGCAGGGGGCAACTTTCTTT. Amino acids: CASSFTGQGATFF.

The rearrangement uses TRBV3-1 (or the pseudogene TRBV3-2) and TRBJ1-1, with D unclear. This CDR3 spans 15 amino acids. In germline, CDR1 is LGHDT, CDR2 YNNKEL (reference sequence). Deletions cut 6 bases from V and 1 base from J, with 15 bases between. The CDR3 region is CASRLTAEKNTEAFF. The CDR3 DNA is TGTGCCAGCAGACTTACTGCGGAAAAGAACACTGAAGCTTTCTTT.

The chain combines TRBV5-4 with TRBJ2-1; 9 bases align to TRBD2. The V gene's germline CDR1 is SGHNT and CDR2 YYREEE (reference sequence). The J segment lost 5 bases and the V segment lost 2 bases, leaving 8 bases of the junction unmatched. The CDR3 consists of 16 residues. CDR3 DNA sequence: TGTGCCAGCAGCTTCCCGAGCGGGGGGAGGGACAATGAGCAGTTCTTC. Residues: CASSFPSGGRDNEQFF.

The CDR3 spells CASSGTNYHVNYGYTF. The CDR3 region has the DNA TGTGCCAGCAGCGGCACAAACTACCATGTCAACTATGGCTACACCTTC. The V gene is TRBV2, the J gene TRBJ1-2, with D unresolved. This CDR3 has 16 amino acids. From germline, CDR1 is SNHLY and CDR2 FYNNEI. Deletions cut 6 bases from V and 2 bases from J, with 19 bases between.

The chain is built from TRBV7-9 and TRBJ1-2; 7 bases fit TRBD1. J lost 6 bases, V lost 3 bases, and 13 bases had no gene match. The CDR3 contains 16 residues. Per germline, CDR1 SEHNR and CDR2 FQNEAQ (reference sequence). The chain's CDR3 is CASSFLPRLTGNGYTF. CDR3 DNA sequence: TGTGCCAGCAGCTTCCTTCCCCGGTTGACAGGGAATGGCTACACCTTC.

The chain has TRBV5-1 and TRBJ2-5, with 7 bases aligning to TRBD2. Germline lookup yields CDR1 SGHRS and CDR2 YFSETQ. Trimming cost V 0 bases and J 1 base; bases outside gene matches: 6. CDR3 size: 16 residues. CDR3: CASSLGGRASQETQYF. As DNA, the CDR3 is TGCGCCAGCAGCTTGGGTGGGAGGGCGAGCCAAGAGACCCAGTACTTC.

This chain uses TRBV10-1 with TRBJ2-4; TRBD2 matches at 7 bases. Trimming took 5 bases from V and 10 from J; bases not matched to a gene: 17. Per germline, CDR1 WNHNN and CDR2 SYGVQD (reference sequence). This CDR3 comprises 16 residues. The CDR3 sequence is CASSPGGSGPREIQYF. The CDR3 DNA follows: TGCGCCAGCAGTCCGGGAGGTAGCGGGCCTCGGGAGATTCAGTACTTC.

The rearrangement joins TRBV11-1 to TRBJ2-7, with 8 bases fitting TRBD1. V lost 5 bases and J lost 1; bases outside the gene matches: 7. The CDR3 consists of 15 residues. CDR1 and CDR2 (germline): SGHAT, FQDESV (reference sequence). The DNA of the CDR3 is TGTGCCAGCAGCGCAAACCGGGACAGGTCCTACGAGCAGTACTTC. Translation: CASSANRDRSYEQYF.

Comment on this clone: Other DNA sequences of this sample code for an identical CDR3. The J gene is TRBJ2-2, the V gene TRBV18, with 8 bases identical to TRBD2. The V segment lost 3 bases and the J segment 1 base; nucleotides outside the gene matches: 4. CDR3 length: 16 amino acids. Germline CDR1 is KGHSH and CDR2 is LQKENI. The CDR3 is CASSPGLAGNTGELFF. The CDR3 nucleotides read TGTGCCAGCTCACCTGGTCTAGCGGGGAACACCGGGGAGCTGTTTTTT. Using reference TRBV18 and TRBJ2-2 for the parts outside the CDR3, the full variable domain is NAGVMQNPRHLVRRRGQEARLRCSPMKGHSHVYWYRQLPEEGLKFMVYLQKENIIDESGMPKERFSAEFPKEGPSILRIQQVVRGDSAAYFCASSPGLAGNTGELFFGEGSRLTVL.

The V and J genes are TRBV5-6 and TRBJ2-7, with D hard to call. Germline CDR1 is SGHDT and CDR2 is YYEEEE. Trimming removed 0 bases from V and 2 bases from J, with 9 bases in between. CDR3 length: 14 amino acids. CDR3 amino acids: CASSLGRSTYEQYF. Here the CDR3 DNA reads TGTGCCAGCAGCTTGGGGCGGAGTACCTACGAGCAGTACTTC. The variable domain in full, completed from reference TRBV5-6 and TRBJ2-7, reads DAGVTQSPTHLIKTRGQQVTLRCSPKSGHDTVSWYQQALGQGPQFIFQYYEEEERQRGNFPDRFSGHQFPNYSSELNVNALLLGDSALYLCASSLGRSTYEQYFGPGTRLTVT.